Sequencing of this TCR beta chain was carried out in a study of cytomegalovirus exposure and HLA in healthy donors. PCR was performed using 60 Vbeta and 13 Jbeta primers. The method was immunoSEQ multiplex PCR; TCRdb's version includes in-frame clones alone and lacks a portion of them. The sample holds under 200,000 clones, more than 75% seen once. Study-wide points: It was assumed in the presence/absence analyses that sequencing depth was roughly uniform across donors.

With respect to this clone: The antigen is unknown.

Unmatched junction bases numbered 7, after V lost 6 bases and J lost 6 bases. The CDR3 is 14 amino acids. Germline V gene lookup returns CDR1 SGHRS and CDR2 YFSETQ. Source material: PBMCs. The genes are TRBV5-1 and TRBJ2-7; 12 bases align to TRBD2. The sequence derives from a girl aged 5 to 17 in good health and CMV-seropositive. CDR3 nucleotides: TGCGCCAGCACCCTAGCGGGAGGGTTTAGCGAGCAGTACTTC. Translation: CASTLAGGFSEQYF.